This T cell receptor beta chain came from a study of cytomegalovirus exposure and HLA in healthy donors. Study outcomes and limitations: It was reported in a later analysis that an Asian-associated ancestry cluster showed fewer N-insertions than the roughly 710-donor mean. More clonal expansion characterized HLA-associated TCR beta chains than equally common others in a later analysis.

V was shortened by 3 bases and J by 3 bases, with 8 bases between the two germline ends. The CDR3 is 12 amino acids. Germline loops: CDR1 SQVTM, CDR2 ANQGSEA. In the case of this clone: Its target is unknown. Additional DNA sequences in this sample encode the identical CDR3.

The primer mix had 60 Vbeta and 13 Jbeta primers. Clones were sequenced by immunoSEQ multiplex PCR, and TCRdb holds only the in-frame ones, with some missing. The table gives more than 40,000 clones; the top ten clones make up under 1.4% of it. Sequencing was performed on PBMCs. V usage is TRBV29-1 and J usage is TRBJ1-1, with D possibly matching TRBD1 (5 bases). The clonotype comes from a woman between 40 and 50 years old in good health and CMV-seronegative. This CDR3 is CSVDPGHTEAFF. The CDR3 coding sequence is TGCAGCGTTGACCCAGGGCACACTGAAGCTTTCTTT.